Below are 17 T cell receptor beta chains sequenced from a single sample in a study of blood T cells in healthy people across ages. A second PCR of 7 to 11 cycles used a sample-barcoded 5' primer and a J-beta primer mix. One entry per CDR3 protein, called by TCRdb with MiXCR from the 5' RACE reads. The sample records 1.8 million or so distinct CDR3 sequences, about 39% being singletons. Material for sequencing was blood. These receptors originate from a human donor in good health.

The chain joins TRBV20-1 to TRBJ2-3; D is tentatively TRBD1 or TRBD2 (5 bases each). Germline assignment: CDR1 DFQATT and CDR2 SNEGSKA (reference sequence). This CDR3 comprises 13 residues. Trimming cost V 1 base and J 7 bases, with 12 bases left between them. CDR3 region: CSARGEGPHTQYF. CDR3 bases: TGCAGTGCTAGAGGCGAGGGGCCCCATACGCAGTATTTT.

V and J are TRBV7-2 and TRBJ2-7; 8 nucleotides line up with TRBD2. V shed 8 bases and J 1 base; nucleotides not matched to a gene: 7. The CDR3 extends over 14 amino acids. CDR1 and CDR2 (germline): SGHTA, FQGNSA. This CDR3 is CASANSGVSYEQYF. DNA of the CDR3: TGTGCCAGCGCCAATAGCGGGGTTTCCTACGAGCAGTACTTC.

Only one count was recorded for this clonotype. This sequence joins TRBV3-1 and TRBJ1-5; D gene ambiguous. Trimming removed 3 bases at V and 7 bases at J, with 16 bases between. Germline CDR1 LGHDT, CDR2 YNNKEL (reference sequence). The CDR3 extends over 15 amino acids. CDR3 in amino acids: CASSHLRATHQPQHF. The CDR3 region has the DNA TGTGCCAGCAGCCACCTCCGAGCGACCCACCAGCCCCAGCATTTT.

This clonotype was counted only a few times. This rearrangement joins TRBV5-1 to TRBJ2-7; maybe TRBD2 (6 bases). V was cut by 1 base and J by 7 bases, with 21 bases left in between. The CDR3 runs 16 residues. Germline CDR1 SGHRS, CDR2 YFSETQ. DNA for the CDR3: TGCGCCAGCAGCTTGAACACCGGGACTGCCTTAGGGGAGCAGTACTTC. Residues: CASSLNTGTALGEQYF.

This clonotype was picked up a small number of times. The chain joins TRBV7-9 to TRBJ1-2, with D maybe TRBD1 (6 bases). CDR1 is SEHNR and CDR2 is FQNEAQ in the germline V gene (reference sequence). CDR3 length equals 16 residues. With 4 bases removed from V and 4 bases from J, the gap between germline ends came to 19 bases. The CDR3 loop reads CASSSLYRDNLYGYTF. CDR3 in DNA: TGTGCCAGCAGCTCACTTTACCGGGACAATCTCTATGGCTACACCTTC.

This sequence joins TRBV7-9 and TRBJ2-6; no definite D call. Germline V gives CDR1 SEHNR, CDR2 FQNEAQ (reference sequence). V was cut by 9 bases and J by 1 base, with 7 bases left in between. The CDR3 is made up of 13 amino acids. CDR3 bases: TGTGCCAGAGACTCGTCTGGGGCCAACGTCCTGACTTTC. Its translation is CARDSSGANVLTF.

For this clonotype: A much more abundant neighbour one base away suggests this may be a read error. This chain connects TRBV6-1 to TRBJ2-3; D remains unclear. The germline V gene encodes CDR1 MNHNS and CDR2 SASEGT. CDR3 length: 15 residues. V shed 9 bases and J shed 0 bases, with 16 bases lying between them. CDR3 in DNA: TGTGCCAGAAGTTTCTATTCTGCTAGCACAGATACGCAGTATTTT. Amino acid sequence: CARSFYSASTDTQYF.

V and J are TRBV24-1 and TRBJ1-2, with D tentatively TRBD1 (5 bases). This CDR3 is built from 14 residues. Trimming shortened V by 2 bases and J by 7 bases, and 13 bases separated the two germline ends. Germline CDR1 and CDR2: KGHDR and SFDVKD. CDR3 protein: CATSDSPGLSGYTF. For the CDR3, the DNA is TGTGCCACCAGTGATTCGCCGGGGCTCTCTGGCTACACCTTC.

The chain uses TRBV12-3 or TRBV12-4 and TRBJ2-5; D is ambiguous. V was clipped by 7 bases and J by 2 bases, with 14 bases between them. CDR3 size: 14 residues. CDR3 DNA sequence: TGTGCCAGCACGACACGGGTCCCACAAGAGACCCAGTACTTC. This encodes CASTTRVPQETQYF.

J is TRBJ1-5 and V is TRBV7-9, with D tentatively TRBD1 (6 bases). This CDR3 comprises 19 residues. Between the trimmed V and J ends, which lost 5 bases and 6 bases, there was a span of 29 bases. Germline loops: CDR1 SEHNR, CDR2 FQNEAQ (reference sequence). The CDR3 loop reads CASSVRDKKRASAGQPQHF. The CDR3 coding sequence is TGTGCCAGCAGCGTCCGGGACAAAAAAAGGGCATCGGCAGGTCAGCCCCAGCATTTT.

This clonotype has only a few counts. CDR3 in amino acids: CASSLAQGLSEKLFF. For the CDR3, the DNA is TGTGCCAGCAGCTTGGCGCAGGGGCTGAGCGAAAAACTGTTTTTT. The chain uses TRBV12-3 or TRBV12-4 and TRBJ1-4; D might be TRBD1 (6 bases). The CDR3 runs 15 residues. With 6 bases removed from V and 8 bases from J, the gap between germline ends came to 19 bases.

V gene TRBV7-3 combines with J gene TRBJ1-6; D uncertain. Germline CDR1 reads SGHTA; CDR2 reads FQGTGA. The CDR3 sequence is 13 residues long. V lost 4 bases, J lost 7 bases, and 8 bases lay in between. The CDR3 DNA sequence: TGTGCCAGCAGCTCATCCATGAATTCACCCCTCCACTTT. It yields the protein CASSSSMNSPLHF.

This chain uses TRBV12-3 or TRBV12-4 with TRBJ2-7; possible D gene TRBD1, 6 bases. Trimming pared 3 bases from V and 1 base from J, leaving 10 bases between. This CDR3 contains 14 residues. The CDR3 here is CASSLDSKSYEQYF. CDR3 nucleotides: TGTGCCAGCAGTTTGGACAGCAAATCCTACGAGCAGTACTTC.

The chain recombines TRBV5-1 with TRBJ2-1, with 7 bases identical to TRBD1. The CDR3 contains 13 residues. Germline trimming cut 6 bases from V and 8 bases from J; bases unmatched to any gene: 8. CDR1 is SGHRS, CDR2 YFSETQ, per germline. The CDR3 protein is CASIRDRADEQFF. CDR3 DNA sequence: TGCGCCAGCATCAGGGACAGAGCCGATGAGCAGTTCTTC.

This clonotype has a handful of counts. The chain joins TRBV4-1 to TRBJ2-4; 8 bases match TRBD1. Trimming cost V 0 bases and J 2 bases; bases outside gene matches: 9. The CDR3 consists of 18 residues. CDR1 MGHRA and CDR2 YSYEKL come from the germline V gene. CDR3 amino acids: CASSQDRARTGSKNIQYF. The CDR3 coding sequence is TGCGCCAGCAGCCAAGATCGGGCCAGGACAGGGTCCAAAAACATTCAGTACTTC.

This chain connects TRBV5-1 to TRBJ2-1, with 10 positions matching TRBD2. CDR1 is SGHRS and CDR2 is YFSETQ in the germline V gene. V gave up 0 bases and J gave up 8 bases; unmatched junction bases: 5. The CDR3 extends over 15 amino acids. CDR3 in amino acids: CASSLVLAGQDEQFF. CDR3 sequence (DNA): TGCGCCAGCAGCTTGGTACTAGCGGGACAGGATGAGCAGTTCTTC.

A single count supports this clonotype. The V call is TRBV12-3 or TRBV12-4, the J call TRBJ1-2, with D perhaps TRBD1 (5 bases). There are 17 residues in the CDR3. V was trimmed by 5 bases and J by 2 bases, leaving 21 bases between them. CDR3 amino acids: CASSPTAITFPNYGYTF. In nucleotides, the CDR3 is TGTGCCAGCAGTCCGACAGCTATAACCTTCCCCAACTATGGCTACACCTTC.